This passage covers 24 T cell receptor beta chains from one sample sequenced in a study of response to subunit inactivated influenza vaccine (dated 2018 in TCRdb). Libraries were prepared through RT-PCR. TCRdb records Illumina HiSeq 2500 as the sequencer. TCRdb redid the processing of the public reads, applying fastp at Q25 and MiXCR, and retained in-frame beta chains. Rows with a matching CDR3 protein are joined into one entry that keeps the most common DNA and genes. Recorded for this sample are hundreds of thousands of distinct CDR3 sequences; less than 20% of them occurred a single time. In total, the top ten clones hold about 11% of the sample. Sequencing used PBMCs from blood, obtained around 5 days after vaccination. These receptors all stem from a man in his forties or fifties who received an inactivated influenza vaccine. Donor details come from another sample of the same person, matched by shared clones.

The chain combines TRBV27 with TRBJ1-1, with D possibly TRBD1 on 5 matching bases. Trimming left V 3 bases short and J 5 bases short, with 13 bases between. Germline CDR1 is MNHEY and CDR2 is SMNVEV (reference sequence). This CDR3 spans 14 amino acids. The CDR3 DNA is TGTGCCAGCAGTTTGGGGGGTTTAAGAACTGAAGCTTTCTTT. Translation: CASSLGGLRTEAFF.

The chain joins TRBV12-3 or TRBV12-4 to TRBJ1-3; 7 bases map to TRBD1. This CDR3 comprises 17 residues. V was clipped by 8 bases and J by 4 bases; unmatched bases: 17. Written as DNA, the CDR3 is TGTGCCAGCCAAAAAATAAAGACAGGGAACGCCGGAAACACCATATATTTT. The encoded protein is CASQKIKTGNAGNTIYF.

V is TRBV4-3 and J is TRBJ2-2, with unresolved D. V lost 0 bases to trimming and J lost 5 bases, with 4 bases between them. CDR1 LGHNA and CDR2 YSLEER come from the germline V gene. The length of the CDR3 is 13 residues. The CDR3 DNA is TGCGCCAGCAGCCAAGACCTAACCGGGGAGCTGTTTTTT. Translating gives CASSQDLTGELFF.

J is TRBJ1-2 and V is TRBV5-1; D call uncertain. Looked up from germline, CDR1 is SGHRS and CDR2 is YFSETQ. V lost 4 bases to trimming and J lost 7 bases, with 14 bases between them. The CDR3 is 13 amino acids. DNA of the CDR3: TGCGCCAGCAGCCTGAGCAGTTCCGGTGGCTACACCTTC. Amino acid sequence: CASSLSSSGGYTF.

This clonotype was counted ten times or more. The chain employs TRBV29-1 and TRBJ1-6, with a possible D match to TRBD1 (6 bases). The CDR3 covers 14 residues. V shed 4 bases and J shed 7 bases, with 14 bases lying between them. CDR1 and CDR2 (germline): SQVTM, ANQGSEA. The CDR3 sequence: CSVGTGQGNSPLHF. The CDR3 bases are TGCAGCGTTGGAACGGGGCAGGGGAATTCACCCCTCCACTTT. The entire variable domain, with the rest obtained from reference TRBV29-1 and TRBJ1-6, is as follows: SAVISQKPSRDICQRGTSLTIQCQVDSQVTMMFWYRQQPGQSLTLIATANQGSEATYESGFVIDKFPISRPNLTFSTLTVSNMSPEDSSIYLCSVGTGQGNSPLHFGNGTRLTVT.

The rearrangement joins TRBV7-2 to TRBJ2-3, with D possibly TRBD1 on 6 matching bases. The germline CDR1 and CDR2 sequences are SGHTA and FQGNSA. Trimming left V 5 bases short and J 5 bases short, with 20 bases between. The CDR3 consists of 16 residues. CDR3 amino acids: CASSRALRGRLDTQYF. CDR3 nucleotides: TGTGCCAGCAGCCGAGCCCTTAGGGGGAGATTAGATACGCAGTATTTT.

The chain uses TRBV20-1 and TRBJ2-6; D is undetermined. Looked up from germline, CDR1 is DFQATT and CDR2 is SNEGSKA (reference sequence). Trimming shortened V by 1 base and J by 0 bases, and 13 bases separated the two germline ends. This CDR3 region has 17 residues. The CDR3 is CSARGQRTLSGANVLTF. The CDR3 nucleotides read TGCAGTGCTAGAGGTCAACGAACCCTCTCTGGGGCCAACGTCCTGACTTTC.

The chain uses TRBV12-3 or TRBV12-4 and TRBJ2-4; the D call may be TRBD1 or TRBD2 (5 bases each). Trimming pared 5 bases from V and 7 bases from J, leaving 15 bases between. The CDR3 loop spans 14 amino acids. Here the CDR3 DNA reads TGTGCCAGCAGTCTGAGTGGGGGTATGAACATTCAGTACTTC. The encoded protein is CASSLSGGMNIQYF.

This clonotype has more than one count but fewer than ten. This chain uses TRBV6-1 with TRBJ1-4; TRBD1 agrees at 8 bases. Losses at the gene ends were 7 bases for V and 4 bases for J; bases not matched to a gene: 17. The germline V gene encodes CDR1 MNHNS and CDR2 SASEGT. The CDR3 loop spans 18 amino acids. CDR3 in DNA: TGTGCCAGCAAGGACCTCAGGGGGCGATTGGTTGGTAATGAAAAACTGTTTTTT. Protein sequence: CASKDLRGRLVGNEKLFF.

This chain joins TRBV27 and TRBJ2-7; D ambiguous. The CDR3 sequence is 14 residues long. Per the germline V gene, CDR1 is MNHEY and CDR2 is SMNVEV (reference sequence). Trimming removed 5 bases from V and 4 bases from J, with 15 bases in between. The CDR3 reads CASSRYAIPYEQYF. CDR3 bases: TGTGCCAGCAGTCGATACGCTATCCCTTACGAGCAGTACTTC.

The V and J genes are TRBV11-2 and TRBJ2-3, with TRBD1 identical over 7 bases. V shed 5 bases, J shed 5 bases, and the junction held 16 bases outside the gene matches. The germline CDR1 and CDR2 sequences are SGHAT and FQNNGV. This CDR3 is 17 amino acids long. The CDR3 DNA reads as TGTGCCAGCAGCCTAGCTTTTGGTACAGGGGTTGTAGATACGCAGTATTTT. It is translated as CASSLAFGTGVVDTQYF.

The V call is TRBV7-2, the J call TRBJ1-2, with no clear D. The CDR3 is made up of 11 amino acids. V shed 5 bases and J shed 4 bases, with 5 bases lying between them. Germline-derived CDR1 and CDR2 are SGHTA and FQGNSA. The CDR3 sequence: CASSAPYGYTF. CDR3 coding DNA: TGTGCCAGCAGCGCCCCCTATGGCTACACCTTC.

This clonotype was seen only a few times. This chain uses TRBV20-1 with TRBJ2-2; 8 nucleotides agree with TRBD2. Per the germline V gene, CDR1 is DFQATT and CDR2 is SNEGSKA (reference sequence). The CDR3 has 12 amino acids. Trimming at V came to 3 bases and at J to 6 bases, leaving 0 bases not matched to a gene. The DNA for the CDR3 is TGCAGTGCTAGCGGGAGGGCCGGGGAGCTGTTTTTT. Its protein product is CSASGRAGELFF.

This clonotype was detected only a few times. The chain links TRBV14 to TRBJ2-7, with D hard to call. The CDR3 contains 16 residues. V was clipped by 1 base and J by 4 bases, with 17 bases between them. From germline, CDR1 is SGHDN and CDR2 FVKESK. The CDR3 loop reads CASSQGTATFIYEQYF. The CDR3 DNA reads TGTGCCAGCAGCCAAGGGACCGCAACTTTTATATACGAGCAGTACTTC.

The chain carries TRBV4-1 and TRBJ2-3; D is uncertain. The germline gives CDR1 MGHRA, CDR2 YSYEKL. This CDR3 has 15 residues. V dropped 1 base and J dropped 3 bases, with 11 bases sitting between them. CDR3: CASSQGRITTDTQYF. The CDR3 coding sequence is TGCGCCAGCAGCCAAGGCAGGATCACGACAGATACGCAGTATTTT.

This clonotype was seen a handful of times. This chain links TRBV10-3 with TRBJ2-5; 13 bases are shared with TRBD2. V dropped 6 bases and J dropped 1; count of bases not matched to a gene: 5. CDR1 and CDR2 from the germline V gene are ENHRY and SYGVKD. The CDR3 runs to 16 residues. Here the CDR3 DNA reads TGTGCCATCAGGGAGGGACTAGCGGGACTCCAAGAGACCCAGTACTTC. This translates into CAIREGLAGLQETQYF.

The genes are TRBV15 and TRBJ2-7; D is unresolved. The ends were cut back, 1 base at V and 6 bases at J, with 13 bases in the middle. The V gene's germline CDR1 is LNHNV and CDR2 YYDKDF (reference sequence). This CDR3 region has 14 residues. The CDR3 loop is CATSRAPGGREQYF. CDR3 nucleotide sequence: TGTGCCACCAGCAGAGCCCCCGGTGGGCGCGAGCAGTACTTC.

The chain employs TRBV7-9 and TRBJ1-2; D is perhaps TRBD1 (6 bases). This CDR3 contains 14 residues. Trimming took off 1 base at V and 6 bases at J, with 12 bases between the two ends. Looked up from germline, CDR1 is SEHNR and CDR2 is FQNEAQ (reference sequence). CDR3 in amino acids: CASSLVGTTDGYTF. Written as DNA, the CDR3 is TGTGCCAGCAGCTTAGTAGGGACAACGGATGGCTACACCTTC.

This clonotype was observed many times. The chain uses TRBV12-3 or TRBV12-4 and TRBJ2-1; D not resolved. Trimming pared 8 bases from V and 8 bases from J, leaving 13 bases between. The CDR3 is 12 amino acids. The CDR3 nucleotides read TGTGCCAGCGCCCGAGCGTTGTATGAGCAGTTCTTC. Protein sequence: CASARALYEQFF.

CDR3 in DNA: TGTGCCAGCACCCAGCTGTTCGAGGGGAGGGGTGAGCAGTTCTTC. Encoded protein: CASTQLFEGRGEQFF. The chain employs TRBV2 and TRBJ2-1; TRBD2 matches at 7 bases. The CDR3 totals 15 residues. In germline, CDR1 is SNHLY, CDR2 FYNNEI. V gave up 7 bases and J gave up 9 bases; unmatched junction bases: 15.

This chain joins TRBV20-1 and TRBJ2-5; 12 bases are shared with TRBD2. From germline, CDR1 is DFQATT and CDR2 SNEGSKA (reference sequence). The CDR3 runs 13 residues. V gave up 6 bases and J gave up 4 bases; unmatched junction bases: 3. CDR3 in DNA: TGCAGTGCACTAGCGGGGGGTGTAGAGACCCAGTACTTC. Its translation is CSALAGGVETQYF.

The chain employs TRBV7-2 and TRBJ1-3; the D is unclear. This CDR3 spans 11 amino acids. CDR1 is SGHTA, CDR2 FQGNSA, per germline. V lost 8 bases, J lost 4 bases, and 6 bases lay in between. CDR3 residues: CASRAGNTIYF. CDR3 bases: TGTGCCAGCCGGGCCGGAAACACCATATATTTT.

The chain employs TRBV24-1 and TRBJ2-3; TRBD1 might be the D (5 bases). Germline values: CDR1 KGHDR, CDR2 SFDVKD. The CDR3 has 14 residues. V was cut by 5 bases and J by 3 bases, with 11 bases left in between. This CDR3 reads CATSVAGLTDTQYF. CDR3 nucleotide sequence: TGTGCCACCAGTGTCGCAGGGTTGACAGATACGCAGTATTTT.

The chain combines TRBV15 with TRBJ2-5, with D perhaps TRBD1 (5 bases). The germline V and J ends were trimmed by 0 bases and 2 bases, with 10 bases remaining between them. This CDR3 has 15 amino acids. In germline, CDR1 is LNHNV, CDR2 YYDKDF (reference sequence). The CDR3 DNA sequence: TGTGCCACCAGCAGAGATCCGACAGCACAAGAGACCCAGTACTTC. This encodes CATSRDPTAQETQYF.